This TCR beta chain is drawn from a study of T cells in women clearing cervical HPV infection. Study summary: Donors had HPV16-related CIN3 or worse; 2 had invasive cancer. Cases' blood sampling followed lesion detection by median approximately 140 days (90 to 200). Study-wide points: Richness plus V gene abundances separated cases from controls with AUC about 0.8. CIN3+ cases had significantly higher TCR richness than controls; evenness did not differ.

Germline values: CDR1 MNHNS, CDR2 SASEGT. The CDR3 totals 15 residues. Trimming shortened V by 1 base and J by 6 bases, and 13 bases separated the two germline ends. Produced via immunoSEQ multiplex PCR; TCRdb's table is partial and in-frame only. The sample table includes approximately 41,000 clones. Comment on this clone: The target antigen is unknown. The observed sequence ends 3 residues before the CDR3 terminus, with the missing tail filled in from the germline J gene. Other DNA sequences from this sample encode an identical CDR3 as well.

This TCR derives from a woman aged 18 to 75 with a cervical HPV16 infection that either progressed to CIN3+ or cleared (not recorded which). What was sequenced was blood buffy coat. This rearrangement joins TRBV6-1 to TRBJ2-4; possibly TRBD1 for D (6 bases). The part of the CDR3 DNA that was read is TGTGCCAGCAGTGAAGTCAGGGGCGGAGGAAACATT. This translates into CASSEVRGGGNI. The whole CDR3 sequence reads CASSEVRGGGNIQYF.